One and the same sample provided the 10 T cell receptor beta chains below, sequenced in a study of T cell changes during pregnancy in multiple sclerosis. The method was immunoSEQ multiplex PCR; TCRdb's version includes in-frame clones alone and lacks a portion of them. The table includes fewer than 65,000 clones, roughly 91% detected once. The material sequenced was peripheral blood, taken in the third trimester of pregnancy. The origin of the receptors is a female donor in good health, enrolled as a control in a pregnancy study.

The gene calls are TRBV7-3 and TRBJ2-5, with a possible D match to TRBD1 (5 bases). V was pared by 5 bases and J by 0 bases, with 10 bases between. This CDR3 has 14 residues. In germline, CDR1 is SGHTA, CDR2 FQGTGA. The CDR3 reads CASSPSDNQETQYF. The CDR3 region has the DNA TGTGCCAGCAGCCCTTCGGACAACCAAGAGACCCAGTACTTC.

CDR3 amino acids: CASRVTGGNEQFF. CDR3 coding DNA: TGTGCCAGCAGGGTGACAGGGGGCAATGAGCAGTTCTTC. This rearrangement joins TRBV27 to TRBJ2-1; 9 bases align to TRBD1. Germline values: CDR1 MNHEY, CDR2 SMNVEV (reference sequence). V gave up 6 bases and J gave up 6 bases; unmatched junction bases: 3. CDR3 length: 13 residues.

The V call is TRBV7-8, the J call TRBJ2-1; D possibly corresponds to TRBD2 (6 bases). CDR1 is SGHVS and CDR2 is FQNEAQ in the germline V gene. The CDR3 consists of 17 residues. V lost 6 bases, J lost 3 bases, and 21 bases lay in between. The CDR3 sequence is CASSYSGVAVSYNEQFF. CDR3 sequence (DNA): TGTGCCAGCAGTTACTCGGGGGTAGCGGTTAGCTACAATGAGCAGTTCTTC. Combining the CDR3 with reference TRBV7-8 and TRBJ2-1 gives the whole variable domain GAGVSQSPRYKVAKRGQDVALRCDPISGHVSLFWYQQALGQGPEFLTYFQNEAQLDKSGLPSDRFFAERPEGSVSTLKIQRTQQEDSAVYLCASSYSGVAVSYNEQFFGPGTRLTVL.

CDR3 DNA sequence: TGTGCCAGCAGACGGGGCGGGAGCTCCTACAATGAGCAGTTCTTC. Translating it yields CASRRGGSSYNEQFF. This chain links TRBV2 with TRBJ2-1; 7 positions agree with TRBD2. This CDR3 has 15 residues. Per germline, CDR1 SNHLY and CDR2 FYNNEI. The trim removed 6 bases at V and 0 bases at J, leaving 5 bases unmatched.

This clone came up once. The chain joins TRBV5-1 to TRBJ2-3; TRBD2 might be the D (5 bases). Germline V gene data show CDR1 as SGHRS and CDR2 as YFSETQ. Trimming removed 2 bases at V and 2 bases at J, with 9 bases between. The length of the CDR3 is 14 residues. The CDR3 loop reads CASSFGSSTDTQYF. CDR3 nucleotides: TGCGCCAGCAGCTTTGGGAGCTCCACAGATACGCAGTATTTT. Full variable domain (missing parts from reference TRBV5-1 and TRBJ2-3): KAGVTQTPRYLIKTRGQQVTLSCSPISGHRSVSWYQQTPGQGLQFLFEYFSETQRNKGNFPGRFSGRQFSNSRSEMNVSTLELGDSALYLCASSFGSSTDTQYFGPGTRLTVL.

Here the CDR3 DNA reads TGTGCCAGCAGCCCCTGGTACAGGGGCAATCAGCCCCAGCATTTT. This encodes CASSPWYRGNQPQHF. This rearrangement joins TRBV21-1 to TRBJ1-5; TRBD1 is taken as the D call from the table, unchecked against the DNA. TRBV21-1 is recorded as a pseudogene. This CDR3 has 15 amino acids.

This clone was counted a single time. V and J are TRBV27 and TRBJ2-2, with unresolved D. Germline CDR1 reads MNHEY; CDR2 reads SMNVEV (reference sequence). The ends were cut back, 3 bases at V and 1 base at J, with 12 bases in the middle. The CDR3 runs 16 residues. The CDR3 loop reads CASSLALERNTGELFF. DNA of the CDR3: TGTGCCAGCAGTTTGGCTCTCGAGCGGAACACCGGGGAGCTGTTTTTT.

The V gene is TRBV9, the J gene TRBJ2-5, with D possibly TRBD2 on 5 matching bases. CDR1 and CDR2 from the germline V gene are SGDLS and YYNGEE. Trimming took 3 bases from V and 5 from J, leaving 17 bases between them. The CDR3 is 15 residues long. The CDR3 loop reads CASSANPGSRETQYF. The CDR3 DNA follows: TGTGCCAGCAGCGCGAACCCTGGGAGCAGGGAGACCCAGTACTTC.

The chain has TRBV5-1 and TRBJ1-5, with 8 nucleotides matching TRBD1. Looked up from germline, CDR1 is SGHRS and CDR2 is YFSETQ. With 6 bases clipped from V and 0 bases from J, the junction kept 14 bases outside the gene matches. CDR3 size: 18 residues. The CDR3 nucleotides read TGCGCCAGCAAATTCTGTCAGGGGGCCCCTTATAGCAATCAGCCCCAGCATTTT. Its translation is CASKFCQGAPYSNQPQHF.

The rearrangement joins TRBV27 to TRBJ2-1; 7 positions agree with TRBD2. The J segment lost 8 bases and the V segment lost 5 bases, leaving 9 bases of the junction unmatched. Germline V gene lookup returns CDR1 MNHEY and CDR2 SMNVEV (reference sequence). The CDR3 has 14 residues. CDR3 sequence: CASSPPGGRDEQFF. The CDR3 coding sequence is TGTGCCAGCAGTCCCCCGGGGGGTAGGGATGAGCAGTTCTTC.